This T cell receptor beta chain was recovered during a study of monozygotic twins with cystic fibrosis. The CDR3 extends over 13 amino acids. From germline, CDR1 is SGHTA and CDR2 FQGNSA. Comment on this clone: Germline and junction disagree at one end, which may indicate a read error.

The data were produced by immunoSEQ multiplex PCR, yet TCRdb's version contains in-frame clones alone and is incomplete. The sample lists approximately 7,700 clones; 90% to 95% were seen once. The clonotype originates from a boy younger than 10 with cystic fibrosis. The V and J genes are TRBV7-2 and TRBJ2-4, with 7 positions matching TRBD1. The specimen was blood. In nucleotides, the CDR3 is TGTGCCAGCAGCTTAGGACAGGGCCCCAACAGTCACTTC. The encoded protein is CASSLGQGPNSHF.